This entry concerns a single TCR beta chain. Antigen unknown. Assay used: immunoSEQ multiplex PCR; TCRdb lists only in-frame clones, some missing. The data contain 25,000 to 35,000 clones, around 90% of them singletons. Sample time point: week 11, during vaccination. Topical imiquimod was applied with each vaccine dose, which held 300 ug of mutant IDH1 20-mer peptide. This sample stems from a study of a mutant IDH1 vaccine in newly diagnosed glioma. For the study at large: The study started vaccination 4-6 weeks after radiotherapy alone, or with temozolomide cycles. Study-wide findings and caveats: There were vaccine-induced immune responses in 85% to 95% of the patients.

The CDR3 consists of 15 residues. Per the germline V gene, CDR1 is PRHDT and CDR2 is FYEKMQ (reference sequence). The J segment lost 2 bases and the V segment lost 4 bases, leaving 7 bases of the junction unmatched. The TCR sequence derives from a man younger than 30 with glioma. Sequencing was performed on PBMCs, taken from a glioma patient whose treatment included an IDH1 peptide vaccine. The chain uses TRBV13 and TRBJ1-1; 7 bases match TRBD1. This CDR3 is CASSSRGGGNTEAFF. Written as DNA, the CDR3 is TGTGCCAGCAGCTCGAGAGGGGGCGGAAACACTGAAGCTTTCTTT. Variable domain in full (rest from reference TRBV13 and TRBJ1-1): AAGVIQSPRHLIKEKRETATLKCYPIPRHDTVYWYQQGPGQDPQFLISFYEKMQSDKGSIPDRFSAQQFSDYHSELNMSSLELGDSALYFCASSSRGGGNTEAFFGQGTRLTVV.